The clone carrying this T cell receptor (beta chain) was seen only once. The sample comes from a study of blood T cell repertoires in COVID-19. Study details: The United States, Italy and Spain were the sources of the acute and convalescent COVID-19 samples. Sources were T cells, B-cell-depleted T cells, or PBMCs; the material itself was cDNA or gDNA.

A Seattle source enrolled patients during active infection and followed them longitudinally. Here immunoSEQ multiplex PCR was the method, and the copy in TCRdb shows in-frame clones only, minus some. The data contain a few hundred thousand clones, about 85% of them singletons. The CDR3 spans 16 residues. CDR1 and CDR2 (germline): SGDLS, YYNGEE. Trimming cost V 0 bases and J 3 bases; bases outside gene matches: 3. Sequencing was performed on peripheral blood. This sequence joins TRBV9 and TRBJ2-2; 9 bases agree with TRBD2. The receptor's source is a human donor with COVID-19, enrolled during active disease. The donor label of this sample is uncertain. In DNA, the CDR3 is TGTGCCAGCAGCGTAGAGGTAGCGGGAGACACCGGGGAGCTGTTTTTT. Its translation: CASSVEVAGDTGELFF.